These 12 T cell receptor beta chains came from one sample sequenced in a study of prognosis after radiotherapy for stage I lung cancer. The study amplified the TCR beta CDR3 region from genomic DNA. This amplification was carried out by two rounds of multiplex PCR. Specific primers for each TRBV and TRBJ gene were what first-round PCR used. TCRdb called the multiplex PCR reads again in MiXCR, with one record for every CDR3 protein. Of 45,000 to 60,000 distinct CDR3 sequences in the sample, roughly 35% were seen once. Here the sequenced sample was PBMCs, taken before or after stereotactic body radiation therapy (not recorded which). The receptors were gathered from a donor aged 50 or older with non-small cell lung cancer.

With regard to this clonotype: At one of its ends the junction is not consistent with the germline gene, which may arise from a read error. The rearrangement joins TRBV11-3 to TRBJ2-2; D gene unclear. The CDR3 has 14 residues. Looked up from germline, CDR1 is SGHNT and CDR2 is YENEEA. The CDR3 bases are TGTGCCAGCAGCTTAGCAAGGTGGATCGGGCAGCTGTTTTTT. Its protein is CASSLARWIGQLFF.

About this clonotype itself: This may be a read error: a much more frequent sequence differs by one nucleotide. The chain combines TRBV20-1 with TRBJ2-1; D call uncertain. The CDR3 contains 13 residues. Germline CDR1 is DFQATT and CDR2 is SNEGSKA (reference sequence). Trimming shortened V by 0 bases and J by 8 bases, and 11 bases separated the two germline ends. The CDR3 region is CSARDGLSDEQFF. CDR3 nucleotides: TGCAGTGCTAGAGATGGGCTATCCGATGAGCAGTTCTTC.

This clonotype showed up just a few times. A much larger clonotype is one base distant, so this may be a read error. J is TRBJ2-7 and V is TRBV10-3; TRBD1 matches 8 bases. Trimming at V came to 8 bases and at J to 2 bases, leaving 5 bases not matched to a gene. Per the germline V gene, CDR1 is ENHRY and CDR2 is SYGVKD. The CDR3 runs 13 residues. For the CDR3, the DNA is TGTGCCATCGTCTTACAGGGGGCCTACGAGCAGTACTTC. Translated: CAIVLQGAYEQYF.

The sample holds many counts of this clonotype. The genes are TRBV10-3 and TRBJ2-2; D is uncertain. This CDR3 region has 12 residues. Germline assignment: CDR1 ENHRY and CDR2 SYGVKD. Trimming took 7 bases from V and 4 from J, leaving 7 bases between them. CDR3 DNA: TGTGCCATCAAAGCTCGCACCGGGGAGCTGTTTTTT. The encoded protein is CAIKARTGELFF.

This clonotype was found many times. The V call is TRBV20-1, the J call TRBJ2-4, with 7 bases aligning to TRBD2. The germline V gene has CDR1 DFQATT and CDR2 SNEGSKA (reference sequence). V shed 8 bases, J shed 0 bases, and the junction held 7 bases outside the gene matches. CDR3 size: 14 residues. The CDR3 here is CSIPGGLAKNIQYF. For the CDR3, the DNA is TGCAGTATTCCGGGGGGTCTAGCCAAAAACATTCAGTACTTC.

This clonotype was seen more than once but under ten times. The V call is TRBV18, the J call TRBJ1-1, with 7 bases lining up with TRBD1. V lost 5 bases, J lost 0 bases, and 9 bases stayed unmatched. Germline V gives CDR1 KGHSH, CDR2 LQKENI. This CDR3 contains 16 residues. DNA of the CDR3: TGTGCCAGCTCATCACGGCAGGGGGGCATGAACACTGAAGCTTTCTTT. It translates to CASSSRQGGMNTEAFF.

In its sample, this clonotype was seen many times. This chain links TRBV20-1 with TRBJ2-1; no clear D gene. The CDR3 loop spans 10 amino acids. Trimming shortened V by 5 bases and J by 9 bases, and 8 bases separated the two germline ends. The germline gives CDR1 DFQATT, CDR2 SNEGSKA (reference sequence). Here the CDR3 reads CSALASEQFF. The CDR3 nucleotides read TGCAGTGCTTTAGCAAGTGAGCAGTTCTTC.

At least ten counts were recorded for this clonotype. This sequence joins TRBV6-1 and TRBJ2-2; a possible D gene is TRBD1 (6 bases). Germline V gives CDR1 MNHNS, CDR2 SASEGT. V was pared by 6 bases and J by 9 bases, with 17 bases between. The CDR3 spans 14 residues. The CDR3 DNA reads as TGTGCCAGCAGCCTTGAGAGTGGGACAAGGGAGCTGTTTTTT. As protein: CASSLESGTRELFF.

The sample holds many counts of this clonotype. This sequence joins TRBV14 and TRBJ2-7; 13 bases align to TRBD2. Trimming cost V 4 bases and J 6 bases; bases outside gene matches: 9. Germline CDR1 SGHDN, CDR2 FVKESK. The CDR3 length is 16 residues. The CDR3 spells CASSLLGLAGAAEQYF. CDR3 nucleotides: TGTGCCAGCAGCCTACTCGGACTAGCGGGAGCAGCCGAGCAGTACTTC.

Details on this clonotype: A much bigger clone sits one base away, suggesting this may be a read error. The V call is TRBV4-3, the J call TRBJ2-1; D possibly corresponds to TRBD2 (7 bases). CDR1 LGHNA and CDR2 YSLEER come from the germline V gene. V was cut by 4 bases and J by 3 bases, with 13 bases left in between. The CDR3 sequence is 15 residues long. For the CDR3, the DNA is TGCGCCAGCAGCCGGGGGGGGCAGGGCTACAATGAGCAGTTCTTC. Protein: CASSRGGQGYNEQFF.

The chain carries TRBV29-1 and TRBJ1-1, with D possibly being TRBD1 (5 bases). V lost 8 bases to trimming and J lost 1 base, with 14 bases between them. Germline lookup yields CDR1 SQVTM and CDR2 ANQGSEA. CDR3 length equals 13 residues. CDR3 residues: CSSSEGTNTEAFF. CDR3 bases: TGCAGCTCATCCGAGGGGACGAACACTGAAGCTTTCTTT. Variable domain in full (rest from reference TRBV29-1 and TRBJ1-1): SAVISQKPSRDICQRGTSLTIQCQVDSQVTMMFWYRQQPGQSLTLIATANQGSEATYESGFVIDKFPISRPNLTFSTLTVSNMSPEDSSIYLCSSSEGTNTEAFFGQGTRLTVV.

This clonotype was recorded at least ten times. The junction departs from germline at one end; a sequencing error may be responsible. This chain links TRBV12-3 or TRBV12-4 with TRBJ2-5; D gene ambiguous. The CDR3 loop spans 13 amino acids. The CDR3 region has the DNA TGTGCCAGCAGCTTAGGACCGCAAGAGACCCAGTACTTC. It yields the protein CASSLGPQETQYF.